This T cell receptor beta chain was found in a study of post-analysis software for immune sequencing data. Study-wide context: The patients showed relapsing-remitting, secondary progressive and progressive-relapsing multiple sclerosis courses. General study findings and limits: The study found TRBV5-6, TRBV5-1 and TRBV20-1 among four to six TRBV segments more frequent in patients than controls. Multiple sclerosis patients showed significantly lower normalized Chao1 diversity than controls did.

Unique molecular identifiers were carried by the TCR beta cDNA libraries. TCRdb fed the PCR reads into MiXCR, producing one record per CDR3 protein. This table holds about half a million distinct CDR3 sequences, 30% to 40% found once. Trimming pared 4 bases from V and 0 bases from J, leaving 10 bases between. The V gene's germline CDR1 is DFQATT and CDR2 SNEGSKA (reference sequence). This CDR3 comprises 13 residues. Concerning this clonotype itself: What it recognizes is unknown.

The TCR was taken from a girl aged 2-17 years with multiple sclerosis. The sequenced sample consisted of blood. The V call is TRBV20-1, the J call TRBJ2-7; no reliable D call. CDR3 region: CSATGKDSYEQYF. In DNA, the CDR3 is TGCAGTGCTACAGGAAAAGACTCCTACGAGCAGTACTTC.